This entry is about one TCR beta chain. What it binds is not known. Sorting isolated naive CD8 T cells as CD8+CD4-CCR7+CD45RA+ events. The sample belongs to a study of molecular identifiers for immune sequencing clone quantification. Turning to the study itself: Split five ways in replicates, RNA from approximately 20,000 or 98,000 naive CD8 cells had four portions sequenced. Overall study results and limits: Clonotypes surpassing 20 RNA copies contained over 99% of effector molecules, versus under 1% in naive cells.

The CDR3 is 13 amino acids. Per germline, CDR1 KGHDR and CDR2 SFDVKD. Bulk TCR library preparation followed previously described methods with listed TCR primers. TCRdb reanalysed the PCR reads using MiXCR and keeps one entry per CDR3 protein. The sample consists of tens of thousands of distinct CDR3 sequences, 15% to 20% of them appearing once. The sequenced sample was naive CD8+ T cells from blood, with Jurkat cell RNA spiked in. This sample's subset: FACS-sorted CD8+CD4-CCR7+CD45RA+ naive T cells. This TCR derives from a human donor in good health. Some libraries in this study had Jurkat cell RNA spiked in. This chain joins TRBV24-1 and TRBJ2-3; D not resolved. The closer fit of TRBJ1-5 to the DNA end suggests the J call may be wrong. This CDR3 reads CATSDCSTDTQHF. For the CDR3, the DNA is TGTGCCACCAGTGATTGTAGCACAGATACGCAGCATTTT.